The present T cell receptor beta chain was sequenced within a study of blood T cell repertoires in COVID-19. Overall study: Material from acute and convalescent COVID-19 was sourced from the United States, Italy and Spain. PBMCs, B-cell-depleted T cells, or T cells were the source of the cDNA or gDNA that made up the material.

Germline loops: CDR1 MNHNY, CDR2 SVGAGI (reference sequence). The CDR3 totals 13 residues. V dropped 6 bases and J dropped 3; count of bases not matched to a gene: 5. Original analysis: Counts of nucleated cells, estimated from reference gene primer amplification, were obtained. Some clones are missing from TCRdb's copy, which holds only in-frame ones; the method was immunoSEQ multiplex PCR. D and trimming were read from the DNA, whereas the V and J calls and clone size are those reported in that table. The table includes 150,000 or so clones, 88% detected once. Sample: peripheral blood. The chain links TRBV6-6 to TRBJ2-7; 7 positions agree with TRBD1. This sequence originates from a man in his fifties or sixties with acute or convalescent COVID-19. This CDR3 is CASRSGTDYEQYF. As DNA, the CDR3 is TGTGCCAGCAGATCCGGGACAGACTACGAGCAGTACTTC.